What follows is one TCR beta chain and its context. Per the germline V gene, CDR1 is LNHDA and CDR2 is SQIVND (reference sequence). Trimming cost V 3 bases and J 6 bases, with 12 bases left between them. The CDR3 has 14 amino acids. Reverse transcription used roughly 0.45 to 1 ug RNA and random hexamers. TCRdb called the immunoSEQ multiplex PCR reads again in MiXCR, with one record for every CDR3 protein. The sample carries 150,000 to 200,000 distinct CDR3 sequences, roughly 95% recorded once. Negative isolation was applied to CD8+ and CD4+ T cells, and FACS enrichment was applied to TEMRA cells. This sample stems from a study of CD8 T cells in Susac syndrome.

This receptor was identified in a human donor in good health. The sample was CD4+ T cells from PBMCs. The chain carries TRBV19 and TRBJ2-1; no definite D call. The CDR3 DNA sequence: TGTGCCAGTAGTATGAACCGGGTAGGCAATGAGCAGTTCTTC. It specifies CASSMNRVGNEQFF.